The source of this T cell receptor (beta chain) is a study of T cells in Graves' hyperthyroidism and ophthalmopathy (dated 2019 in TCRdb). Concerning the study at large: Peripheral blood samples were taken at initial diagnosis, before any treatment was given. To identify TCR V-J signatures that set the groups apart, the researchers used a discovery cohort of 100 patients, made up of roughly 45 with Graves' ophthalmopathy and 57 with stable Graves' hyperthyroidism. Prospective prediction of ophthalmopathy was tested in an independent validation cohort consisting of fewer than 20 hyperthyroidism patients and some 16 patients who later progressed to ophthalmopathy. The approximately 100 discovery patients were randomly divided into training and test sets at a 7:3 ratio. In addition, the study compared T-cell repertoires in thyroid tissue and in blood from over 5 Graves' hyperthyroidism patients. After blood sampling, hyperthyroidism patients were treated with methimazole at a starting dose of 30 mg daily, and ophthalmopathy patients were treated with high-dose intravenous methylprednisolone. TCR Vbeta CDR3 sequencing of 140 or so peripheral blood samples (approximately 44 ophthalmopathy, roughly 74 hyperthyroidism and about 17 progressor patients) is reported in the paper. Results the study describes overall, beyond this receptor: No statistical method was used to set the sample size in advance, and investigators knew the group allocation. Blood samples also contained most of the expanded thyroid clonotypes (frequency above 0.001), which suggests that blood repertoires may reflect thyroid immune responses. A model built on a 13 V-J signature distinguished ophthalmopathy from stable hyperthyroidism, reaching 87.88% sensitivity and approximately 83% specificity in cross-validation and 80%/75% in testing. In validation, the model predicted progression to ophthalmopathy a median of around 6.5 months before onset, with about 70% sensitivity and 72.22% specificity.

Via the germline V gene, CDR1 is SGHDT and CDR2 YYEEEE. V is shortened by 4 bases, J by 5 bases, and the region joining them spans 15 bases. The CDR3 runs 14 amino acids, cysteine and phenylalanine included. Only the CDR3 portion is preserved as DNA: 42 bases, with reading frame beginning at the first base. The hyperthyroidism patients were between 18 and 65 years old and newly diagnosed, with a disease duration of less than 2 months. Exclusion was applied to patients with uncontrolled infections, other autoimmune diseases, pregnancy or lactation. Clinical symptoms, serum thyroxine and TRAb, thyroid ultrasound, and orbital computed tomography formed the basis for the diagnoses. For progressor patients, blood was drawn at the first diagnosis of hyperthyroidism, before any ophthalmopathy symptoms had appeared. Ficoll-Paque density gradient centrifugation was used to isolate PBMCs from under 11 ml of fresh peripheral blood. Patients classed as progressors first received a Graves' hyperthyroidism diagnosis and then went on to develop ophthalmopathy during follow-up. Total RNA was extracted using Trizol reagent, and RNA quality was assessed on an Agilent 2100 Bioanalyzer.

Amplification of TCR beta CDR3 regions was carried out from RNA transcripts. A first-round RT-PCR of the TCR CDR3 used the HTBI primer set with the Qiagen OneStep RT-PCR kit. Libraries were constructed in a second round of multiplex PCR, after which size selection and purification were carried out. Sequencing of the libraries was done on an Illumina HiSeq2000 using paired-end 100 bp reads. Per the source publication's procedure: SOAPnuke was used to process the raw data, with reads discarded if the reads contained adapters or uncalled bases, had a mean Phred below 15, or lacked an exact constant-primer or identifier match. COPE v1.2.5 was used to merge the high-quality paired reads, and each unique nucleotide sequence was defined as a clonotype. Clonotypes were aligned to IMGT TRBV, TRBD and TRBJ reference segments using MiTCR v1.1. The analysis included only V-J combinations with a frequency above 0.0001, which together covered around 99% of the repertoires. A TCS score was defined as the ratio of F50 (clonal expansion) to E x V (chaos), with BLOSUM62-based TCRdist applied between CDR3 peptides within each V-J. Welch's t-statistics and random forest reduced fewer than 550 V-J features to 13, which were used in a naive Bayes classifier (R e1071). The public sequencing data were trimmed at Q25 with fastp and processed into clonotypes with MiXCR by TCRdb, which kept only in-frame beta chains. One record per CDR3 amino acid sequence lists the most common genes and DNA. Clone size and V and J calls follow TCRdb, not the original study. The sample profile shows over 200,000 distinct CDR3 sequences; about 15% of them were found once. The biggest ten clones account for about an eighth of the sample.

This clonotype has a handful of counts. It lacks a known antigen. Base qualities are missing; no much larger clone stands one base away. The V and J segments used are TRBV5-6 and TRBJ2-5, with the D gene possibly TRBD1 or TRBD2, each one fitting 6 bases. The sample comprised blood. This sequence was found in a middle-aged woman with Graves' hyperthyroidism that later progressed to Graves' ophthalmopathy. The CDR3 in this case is CASSLRGVGETQYF. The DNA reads TGTGCCAGCAGCCTAAGGGGGGTCGGGGAGACCCAGTACTTC.